This T cell receptor beta chain was recovered during a study of glioma-infiltrating T cells after dendritic cell vaccination. Whole-study context: At biweekly intervals, patients got three intradermal dendritic cell vaccine injections.

Fresh-frozen tumor tissue and more than two years of survival data were available for all. Input was 1.5 to 2.5 ug genomic DNA, or all available if less. The primer mix had 60 V beta and 13 J beta primers. Sequencing used immunoSEQ multiplex PCR; TCRdb keeps in-frame clones, though not all of them. The repertoire holds approximately 100,000 clones, with roughly three quarters as singletons. V lost 2 bases and J lost 5, with 9 bases in between. The CDR3 sequence is 13 residues long. CDR1 and CDR2 from the germline V gene are MDHEN and SYDVKM. The gene calls are TRBV28 and TRBJ1-2; D unclear. The specimen comprised blood, sampled before dendritic cell vaccination. This clonotype was obtained from a human donor with glioblastoma. The DNA of the CDR3 is TGTGCCAGCAGTTTAGGGCAAATATATGGCTACACCTTC. It is translated as CASSLGQIYGYTF.